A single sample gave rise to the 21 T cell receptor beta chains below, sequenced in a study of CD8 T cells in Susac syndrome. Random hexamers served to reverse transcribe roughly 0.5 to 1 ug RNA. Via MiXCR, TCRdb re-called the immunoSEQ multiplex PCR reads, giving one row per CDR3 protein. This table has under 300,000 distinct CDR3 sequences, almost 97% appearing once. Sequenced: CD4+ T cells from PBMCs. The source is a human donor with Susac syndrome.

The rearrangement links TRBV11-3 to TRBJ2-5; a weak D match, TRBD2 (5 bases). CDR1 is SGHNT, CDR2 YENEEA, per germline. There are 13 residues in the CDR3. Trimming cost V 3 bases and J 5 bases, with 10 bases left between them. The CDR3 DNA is TGTGCCAGCAGCTTTAGCAGCGGCGAGACCCAGTACTTC. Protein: CASSFSSGETQYF.

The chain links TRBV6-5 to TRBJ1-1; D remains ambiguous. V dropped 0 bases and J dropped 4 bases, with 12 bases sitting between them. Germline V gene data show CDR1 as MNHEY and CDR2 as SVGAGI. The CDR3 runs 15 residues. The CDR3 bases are TGTGCCAGCAGTTACTCGTCCTGGGCAGGCACTGAAGCTTTCTTT. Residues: CASSYSSWAGTEAFF.

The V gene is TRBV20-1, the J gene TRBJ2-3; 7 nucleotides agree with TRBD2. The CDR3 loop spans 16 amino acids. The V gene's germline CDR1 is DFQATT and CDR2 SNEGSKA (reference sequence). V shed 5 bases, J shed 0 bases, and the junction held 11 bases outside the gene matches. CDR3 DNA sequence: TGCAGTGCTGGGGGTTCGACTAGCCCTAGCACAGATACGCAGTATTTT. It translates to CSAGGSTSPSTDTQYF.

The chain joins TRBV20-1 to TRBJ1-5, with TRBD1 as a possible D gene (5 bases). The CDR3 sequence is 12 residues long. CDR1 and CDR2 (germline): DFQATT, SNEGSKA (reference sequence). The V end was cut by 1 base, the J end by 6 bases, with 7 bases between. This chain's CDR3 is CSARVGVQPQHF. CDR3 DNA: TGCAGTGCTAGAGTGGGGGTTCAGCCCCAGCATTTT.

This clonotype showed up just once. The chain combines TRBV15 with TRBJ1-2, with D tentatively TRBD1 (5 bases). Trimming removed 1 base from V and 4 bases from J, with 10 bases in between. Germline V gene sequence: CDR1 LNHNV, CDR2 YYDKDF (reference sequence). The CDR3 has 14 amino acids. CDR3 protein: CATSRVPTAYGYTF. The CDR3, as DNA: TGTGCCACCAGCAGAGTCCCGACAGCCTATGGCTACACCTTC.

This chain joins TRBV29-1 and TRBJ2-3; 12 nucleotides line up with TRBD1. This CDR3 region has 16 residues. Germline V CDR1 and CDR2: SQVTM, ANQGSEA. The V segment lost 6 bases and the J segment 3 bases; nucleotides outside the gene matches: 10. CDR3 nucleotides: TGCAGCGTAAGAAACCCGGGACAGGGGGCAACAGATACGCAGTATTTT. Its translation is CSVRNPGQGATDTQYF.

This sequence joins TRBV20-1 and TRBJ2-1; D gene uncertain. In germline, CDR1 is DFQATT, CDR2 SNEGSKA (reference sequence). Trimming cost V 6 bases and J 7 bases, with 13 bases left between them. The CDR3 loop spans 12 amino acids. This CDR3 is CSARRQFNEQFF. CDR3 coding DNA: TGCAGTGCCAGAAGGCAGTTTAATGAGCAGTTCTTC.

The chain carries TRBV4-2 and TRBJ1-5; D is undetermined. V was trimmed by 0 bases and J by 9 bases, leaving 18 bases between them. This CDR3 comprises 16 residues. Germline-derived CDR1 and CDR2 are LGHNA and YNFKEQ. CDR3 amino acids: CASSQEERPNQWPQHF. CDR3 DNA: TGTGCCAGCAGCCAAGAGGAGAGACCGAATCAGTGGCCCCAGCATTTT.

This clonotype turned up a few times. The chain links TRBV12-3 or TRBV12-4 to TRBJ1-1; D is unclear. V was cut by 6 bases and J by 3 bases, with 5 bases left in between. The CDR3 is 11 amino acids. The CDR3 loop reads CASSRYTEAFF. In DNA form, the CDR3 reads TGTGCCAGCAGCCGATACACTGAAGCTTTCTTT.

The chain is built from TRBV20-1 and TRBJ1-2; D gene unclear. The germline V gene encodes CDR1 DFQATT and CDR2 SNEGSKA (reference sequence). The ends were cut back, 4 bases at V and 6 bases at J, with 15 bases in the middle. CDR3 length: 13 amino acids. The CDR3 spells CSATRVVGHGYTF. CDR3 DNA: TGCAGTGCTACTAGAGTTGTAGGACATGGCTACACCTTC.

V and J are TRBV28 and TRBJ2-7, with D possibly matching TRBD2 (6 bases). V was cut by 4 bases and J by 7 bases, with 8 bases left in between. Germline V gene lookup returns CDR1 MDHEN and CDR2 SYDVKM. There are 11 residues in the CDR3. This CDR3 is CASSSRGEQYF. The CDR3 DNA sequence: TGTGCCAGCAGTTCCCGGGGGGAGCAGTACTTC. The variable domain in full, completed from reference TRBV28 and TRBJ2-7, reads DVKVTQSSRYLVKRTGEKVFLECVQDMDHENMFWYRQDPGLGLRLIYFSYDVKMKEKGDIPEGYSVSREKKERFSLILESASTNQTSMYLCASSSRGEQYFGPGTRLTVT.

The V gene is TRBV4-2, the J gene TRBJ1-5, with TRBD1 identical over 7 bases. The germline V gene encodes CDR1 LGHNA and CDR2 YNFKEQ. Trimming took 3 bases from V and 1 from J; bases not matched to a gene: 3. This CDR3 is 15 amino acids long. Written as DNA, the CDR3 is TGTGCCAGCAGCCACGACAGGGCGAGCAATCAGCCCCAGCATTTT. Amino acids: CASSHDRASNQPQHF.

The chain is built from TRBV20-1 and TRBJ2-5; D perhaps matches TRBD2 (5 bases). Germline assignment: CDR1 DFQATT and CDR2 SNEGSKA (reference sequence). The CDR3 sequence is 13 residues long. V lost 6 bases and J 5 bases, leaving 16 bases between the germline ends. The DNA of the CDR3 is TGCAGTGCGGTAGGAGGCGCTCCGGAGACCCAGTACTTC. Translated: CSAVGGAPETQYF.

The CDR3 DNA follows: TGCAGTGCTAGAGTGCTCCAAGGCGTCGGGGAGCTGTTTTTT. Its translation: CSARVLQGVGELFF. V is TRBV20-1 and J is TRBJ2-2; D is undetermined. Germline V gives CDR1 DFQATT, CDR2 SNEGSKA (reference sequence). This CDR3 has 14 amino acids. The V end was cut by 1 base, the J end by 7 bases, with 13 bases between.

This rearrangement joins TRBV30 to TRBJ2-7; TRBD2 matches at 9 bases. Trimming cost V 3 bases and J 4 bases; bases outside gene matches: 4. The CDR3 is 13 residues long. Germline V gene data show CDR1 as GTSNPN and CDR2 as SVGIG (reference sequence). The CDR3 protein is CAWRGSGSYEQYF. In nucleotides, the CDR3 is TGTGCCTGGAGAGGTAGCGGGAGTTACGAGCAGTACTTC.

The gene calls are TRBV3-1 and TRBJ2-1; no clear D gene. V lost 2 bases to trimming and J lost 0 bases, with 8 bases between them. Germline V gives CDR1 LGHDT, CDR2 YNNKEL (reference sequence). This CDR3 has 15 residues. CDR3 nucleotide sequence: TGTGCCAGCAGCCAAATGGCTAACTCCTACAATGAGCAGTTCTTC. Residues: CASSQMANSYNEQFF.

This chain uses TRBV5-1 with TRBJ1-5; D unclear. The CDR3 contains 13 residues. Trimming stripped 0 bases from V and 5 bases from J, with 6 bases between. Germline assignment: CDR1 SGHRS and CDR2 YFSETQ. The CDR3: CASSLGSDQPQHF. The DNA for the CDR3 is TGCGCCAGCAGCTTGGGGTCCGATCAGCCCCAGCATTTT.

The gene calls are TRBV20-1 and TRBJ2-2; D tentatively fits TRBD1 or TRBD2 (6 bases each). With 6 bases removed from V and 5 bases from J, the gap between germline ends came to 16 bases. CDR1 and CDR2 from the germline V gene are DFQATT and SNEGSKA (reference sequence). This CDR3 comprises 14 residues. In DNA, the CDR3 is TGCAGTGCCAGGGGCACTAGCAGAACCGGGGAGCTGTTTTTT. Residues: CSARGTSRTGELFF.

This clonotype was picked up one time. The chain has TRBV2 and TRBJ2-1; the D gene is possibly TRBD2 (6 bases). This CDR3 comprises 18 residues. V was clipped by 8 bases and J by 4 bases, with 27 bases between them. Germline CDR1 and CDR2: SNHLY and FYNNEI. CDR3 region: CASARNANLGGLYNEQFF. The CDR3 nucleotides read TGTGCCAGCGCGAGAAATGCCAACTTGGGAGGATTGTACAATGAGCAGTTCTTC. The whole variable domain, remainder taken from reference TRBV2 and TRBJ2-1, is EPEVTQTPSHQVTQMGQEVILRCVPISNHLYFYWYRQILGQKVEFLVSFYNNEISEKSEIFDDQFSVERPDGSNFTLKIRSTKLEDSAMYFCASARNANLGGLYNEQFFGPGTRLTVL.

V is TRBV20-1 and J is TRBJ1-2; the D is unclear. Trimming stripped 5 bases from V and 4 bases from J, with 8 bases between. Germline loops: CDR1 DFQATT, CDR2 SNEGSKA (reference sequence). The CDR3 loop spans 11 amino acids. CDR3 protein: CSAEGSYGYTF. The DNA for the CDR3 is TGCAGTGCTGAGGGTAGCTATGGCTACACCTTC.

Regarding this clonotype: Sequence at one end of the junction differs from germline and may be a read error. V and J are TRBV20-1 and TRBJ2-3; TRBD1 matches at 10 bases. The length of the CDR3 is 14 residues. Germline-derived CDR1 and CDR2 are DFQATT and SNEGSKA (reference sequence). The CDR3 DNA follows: TGCAGTCCTAGTGACAGGGGGCGCACAGATACGCAGTATTTT. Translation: CSPSDRGRTDTQYF.